These 29 T cell receptor beta chains share one sample of origin, sequenced in a study of cytomegalovirus exposure and HLA in healthy donors. With 60 Vbeta and 13 Jbeta primers, the PCR was carried out. Assay used: immunoSEQ multiplex PCR; TCRdb lists only in-frame clones, some missing. The sample carries more than 40,000 clones, about half recorded once. Sequencing was carried out using PBMCs. The receptors here all came from a man aged 55-75 years in good health and CMV-seronegative.

The J gene is TRBJ2-7, the V gene TRBV2, with D unresolved. This CDR3 comprises 13 residues. The germline gives CDR1 SNHLY, CDR2 FYNNEI. V was shortened by 2 bases and J by 4 bases, with 9 bases between the two germline ends. CDR3 sequence: CASSEPFLYEQYF. CDR3 nucleotides: TGTGCCAGCAGTGAACCCTTCCTTTACGAGCAGTACTTC.

The rearrangement uses TRBV15 and TRBJ1-2; no clear D. Germline CDR1 and CDR2: LNHNV and YYDKDF (reference sequence). This CDR3 comprises 12 residues. The V and J ends lost 0 bases and 5 bases respectively, with 4 bases between them. CDR3 DNA sequence: TGTGCCACCAGCAGAGATAGTTATGGCTACACCTTC. Translation: CATSRDSYGYTF.

This clone showed up many times. The genes are TRBV27 and TRBJ2-5, with 9 nucleotides matching TRBD1. Germline V gene lookup returns CDR1 MNHEY and CDR2 SMNVEV (reference sequence). J gave up 4 bases and V 6 bases, and 12 bases lay outside the gene matches. The CDR3 totals 16 residues. The CDR3 region has the DNA TGTGCCAGCAGGTCCGGGACAGGGAAATCCTCAGAGACCCAGTACTTC. Residues: CASRSGTGKSSETQYF.

This clone appeared a few times. CDR3 sequence (DNA): TGTGCCATCAGTGAGTCAGAAATTAGGAGTCAGCCCCAGCATTTT. Translation: CAISESEIRSQPQHF. The chain employs TRBV10-3 and TRBJ1-5, with D hard to call. Germline V gene data show CDR1 as ENHRY and CDR2 as SYGVKD. V was cut by 0 bases and J by 6 bases, with 12 bases left in between. This CDR3 contains 15 residues.

The sample holds a few counts of this clone. The chain couples TRBV7-2 to TRBJ2-2; 8 bases agree with TRBD2. Germline CDR1 reads SGHTA; CDR2 reads FQGNSA. This CDR3 spans 14 amino acids. V shed 3 bases and J 8 bases; nucleotides not matched to a gene: 5. CDR3 sequence (DNA): TGTGCCAGCAGCTTGGTACGACTAGCGGGGGAGCTGTTTTTT. Translated: CASSLVRLAGELFF.

In regard to this clone: The junction differs from germline at one of its ends, possibly a read error. The same CDR3 is also encoded by other DNA sequences in this sample. The rearrangement links TRBV2 to TRBJ2-3, with TRBD1 as a possible D gene (5 bases). In germline, CDR1 is SNHLY, CDR2 FYNNEI. CDR3 length equals 15 residues. The CDR3 region has the DNA TGTGCCAGCAGTGCCGCAGGGTTTAGCACGGATACGCAGTATTTT. This sequence encodes CASSAAGFSTDTQYF.

This clone was observed a handful of times. This chain uses TRBV19 with TRBJ1-5; 7 nucleotides match TRBD1. The germline CDR1 and CDR2 sequences are LNHDA and SQIVND (reference sequence). The CDR3 has 15 residues. Trimming removed 6 bases from V and 5 bases from J; junction bases left unmatched: 10. CDR3 protein: CASRSTGSRDQPQHF. The DNA for the CDR3 is TGTGCCAGTAGGTCGACAGGGAGCCGTGATCAGCCCCAGCATTTT. The full variable domain, rest sourced from reference TRBV19 and TRBJ1-5, is DGGITQSPKYLFRKEGQNVTLSCEQNLNHDAMYWYRQDPGQGLRLIYYSQIVNDFQKGDIAEGYSVSREKKESFPLTVTSAQKNPTAFYLCASRSTGSRDQPQHFGDGTRLSIL.

This clone appeared a few times. The chain joins TRBV9 to TRBJ1-2, with D maybe TRBD1 (6 bases). Trimming cost V 0 bases and J 5 bases, with 11 bases left between them. The CDR3 spans 14 residues. CDR1 is SGDLS, CDR2 YYNGEE, per germline. Here the CDR3 reads CASSVAGQRYGYTF. The CDR3, as DNA: TGTGCCAGCAGCGTAGCAGGACAGAGGTATGGCTACACCTTC.

This rearrangement joins TRBV29-1 to TRBJ1-2; TRBD1 is a possible D gene (6 bases). V lost 4 bases and J lost 10, with 19 bases in between. CDR3 size: 13 residues. Per germline, CDR1 SQVTM and CDR2 ANQGSEA. CDR3 region: CSVGLGAAGDYTF. Here the CDR3 DNA reads TGCAGCGTTGGATTGGGGGCAGCCGGGGACTACACCTTC.

The CDR3 is CASRPQGLYTEAFF. Here the CDR3 DNA reads TGTGCCAGCAGGCCACAGGGCCTCTACACTGAAGCTTTCTTT. This chain uses TRBV28 with TRBJ1-1; a weak D match, TRBD1 (6 bases). Between the trimmed V and J ends, which lost 6 bases and 3 bases, there was a span of 14 bases. The CDR3 consists of 14 residues. The V gene's germline CDR1 is MDHEN and CDR2 SYDVKM.

This clone appeared once. V gene TRBV30 combines with J gene TRBJ2-2, with a tentative D call TRBD1 (6 bases). The germline V and J ends were trimmed by 5 bases and 6 bases, with 10 bases remaining between them. The CDR3 extends over 12 amino acids. The germline gives CDR1 GTSNPN, CDR2 SVGIG (reference sequence). The CDR3 loop is CAWPGDAGELFF. As DNA, the CDR3 is TGTGCCTGGCCAGGGGATGCCGGGGAGCTGTTTTTT.

This rearrangement joins TRBV9 to TRBJ2-5; 7 nucleotides agree with TRBD2. The CDR3 is made up of 14 amino acids. The junction had 10 bases not matched to a gene; V was cut back by 4 bases and J by 7 bases. CDR1 and CDR2 (germline): SGDLS, YYNGEE. CDR3 sequence (DNA): TGTGCCAGCAGCAATCGGACGGCTAGCGGGACCCAGTACTTC. It encodes CASSNRTASGTQYF.

The V gene is TRBV9, the J gene TRBJ2-3; TRBD2 matches at 10 bases. There are 19 residues in the CDR3. Per germline, CDR1 SGDLS and CDR2 YYNGEE. With 0 bases clipped from V and 4 bases from J, the junction kept 14 bases outside the gene matches. CDR3 nucleotides: TGTGCCAGCAGCGTAGCTCGATCGGCTAGCGGGAGCGACGCAGATACGCAGTATTTT. It translates to CASSVARSASGSDADTQYF.

This clone came up a few times. The J gene is TRBJ1-4, the V gene TRBV2; D is undetermined. The CDR3 length is 12 residues. Looked up from germline, CDR1 is SNHLY and CDR2 is FYNNEI. The V end lost 5 bases, the J end lost 13 bases, and 14 bases lay between the germline ends. The CDR3 DNA sequence: TGTGCCAGCAGTTCGGCGGGTAAGGGACTGTTTTTT. Residues: CASSSAGKGLFF.

The chain has TRBV28 and TRBJ1-5; D remains ambiguous. The germline V gene encodes CDR1 MDHEN and CDR2 SYDVKM. V was pared by 5 bases and J by 4 bases, with 3 bases between. The CDR3 loop spans 11 amino acids. Written as DNA, the CDR3 is TGTGCCAGCAGTCCTAATCAGCCCCAGCATTTT. It yields the protein CASSPNQPQHF.

The V and J genes are TRBV5-1 and TRBJ1-4; D perhaps matches TRBD1 (5 bases). The CDR3 is made up of 14 amino acids. The V end lost 5 bases, the J end lost 5 bases, and 13 bases lay between the germline ends. Germline V gives CDR1 SGHRS, CDR2 YFSETQ. This CDR3 reads CASSSGTGNEKLFF. The CDR3 bases are TGCGCCAGCAGTTCCGGGACTGGGAATGAAAAACTGTTTTTT.

This clone occurred a few times. DNA for the CDR3: TGTGCCAGCAGTCCTACGACGGGGTGGGGAGGGACCTACAATGAGCAGTTCTTC. Residues: CASSPTTGWGGTYNEQFF. The chain combines TRBV7-6 with TRBJ2-1, with 7 bases matching TRBD2. V was clipped by 6 bases and J by 2 bases; unmatched bases: 16. Germline assignment: CDR1 SGHVS and CDR2 FNYEAQ. The CDR3 has 18 residues.

This chain connects TRBV7-3 to TRBJ2-7, with 10 bases matching TRBD1. The length of the CDR3 is 15 residues. The germline V gene has CDR1 SGHTA and CDR2 FQGTGA. The V and J ends lost 1 base and 5 bases, in that order; junction bases with no gene match: 5. DNA for the CDR3: TGTGCCAGCAGCTTAAAAGGGACAGGGGTCCACGAGCAGTACTTC. Residues: CASSLKGTGVHEQYF.

In this sample, this clone turned up once. This chain uses TRBV18 with TRBJ2-1; no definite D call. CDR1 KGHSH and CDR2 LQKENI come from the germline V gene. The CDR3 consists of 13 residues. Trimming cost V 6 bases and J 6 bases, with 12 bases left between them. DNA of the CDR3: TGTGCCAGCTCCCCCCGACTCGGCAATGAGCAGTTCTTC. This translates into CASSPRLGNEQFF.

CDR3 residues: CASSYFLGPYEQYF. In DNA form, the CDR3 reads TGTGCCAGCAGTTACTTCCTGGGGCCCTACGAGCAGTACTTC. The genes are TRBV6-5 and TRBJ2-7, with a weak D call TRBD1 (5 bases). The V end lost 1 base, the J end lost 2 bases, and 9 bases lay between the germline ends. Germline assignment: CDR1 MNHEY and CDR2 SVGAGI. The CDR3 spans 14 residues.

This chain links TRBV13 with TRBJ2-5; TRBD1 is a possible D gene (5 bases). Germline V gene data show CDR1 as PRHDT and CDR2 as FYEKMQ (reference sequence). The CDR3 length is 13 residues. Between the trimmed V and J ends, which lost 3 bases and 5 bases, there was a span of 10 bases. The CDR3 protein is CASSFAGRETQYF. The CDR3 coding sequence is TGTGCCAGCAGCTTTGCAGGGCGGGAGACCCAGTACTTC.

The genes are TRBV19 and TRBJ2-5, with D tentatively TRBD2 (5 bases). From germline, CDR1 is LNHDA and CDR2 SQIVND (reference sequence). The CDR3 runs 14 residues. Trimming left V 3 bases short and J 1 base short, with 9 bases between. CDR3 nucleotide sequence: TGTGCCAGTAGTATCGCGGGCACCCAAGAGACCCAGTACTTC. This codes for CASSIAGTQETQYF.

The V and J genes are TRBV28 and TRBJ1-1; D remains ambiguous. The CDR3 spans 13 residues. The V gene lost 3 bases and the J gene lost 2 bases, with 7 bases spanning the gap. Germline CDR1 is MDHEN and CDR2 is SYDVKM. CDR3 sequence reads: CASSFRLNTEAFF. CDR3 coding DNA: TGTGCCAGCAGTTTTCGGTTAAACACTGAAGCTTTCTTT.

The V and J genes are TRBV2 and TRBJ2-7; no definite D call. In germline, CDR1 is SNHLY, CDR2 FYNNEI. V was trimmed by 6 bases and J by 5 bases, leaving 11 bases between them. This CDR3 spans 12 amino acids. CDR3 in DNA: TGTGCCAGCAGGGTCTCCGGTCACGAGCAGTACTTC. It yields the protein CASRVSGHEQYF.

This clone was picked up one time. The gene calls are TRBV6-5 and TRBJ1-4; D is ambiguous. CDR1 is MNHEY and CDR2 is SVGAGI in the germline V gene. V was trimmed by 8 bases and J by 1 base, leaving 5 bases between them. The CDR3 consists of 12 residues. This CDR3 reads CASGVTNEKLFF. The CDR3 DNA reads TGTGCCAGCGGAGTAACTAATGAAAAACTGTTTTTT.

This chain links TRBV27 with TRBJ1-5; D remains ambiguous. V was pared by 6 bases and J by 4 bases, with 16 bases between. The CDR3 runs to 15 residues. CDR1 and CDR2 from the germline V gene are MNHEY and SMNVEV (reference sequence). The CDR3 loop is CASSQAGLSNQPQHF. The CDR3 nucleotides are TGTGCCAGCAGCCAAGCGGGGTTAAGTAATCAGCCCCAGCATTTT.

Only one count was recorded for this clone. The chain is built from TRBV27 and TRBJ1-1; D unclear. The CDR3 runs 13 residues. From germline, CDR1 is MNHEY and CDR2 SMNVEV (reference sequence). The V end lost 3 bases, the J end lost 1 base, and 6 bases lay between the germline ends. CDR3 residues: CASSFTANTEAFF. CDR3 in DNA: TGTGCCAGCAGTTTCACAGCGAACACTGAAGCTTTCTTT.

This clone is termed medium-sized. As DNA, the CDR3 is TGTGCCAGCAGCCAAGACAGGGGGGCCCCCCAGTACTTC. Residues: CASSQDRGAPQYF. This chain uses TRBV6-5 with TRBJ2-5, with 9 nucleotides matching TRBD1. Losses at the gene ends were 6 bases for V and 9 bases for J; bases not matched to a gene: 8. This CDR3 is built from 13 residues. CDR1 and CDR2 (germline): MNHEY, SVGAGI.

This sequence joins TRBV5-6 and TRBJ1-4; D gene uncertain. This CDR3 has 12 residues. V was clipped by 4 bases and J by 10 bases, with 11 bases between them. Germline values: CDR1 SGHDT, CDR2 YYEEEE. CDR3 amino acids: CASSIDGGKLFF. CDR3 in DNA: TGTGCCAGCAGCATCGACGGCGGAAAACTGTTTTTT. Full variable domain (outside the CDR3, taken from reference TRBV5-6 and TRBJ1-4): DAGVTQSPTHLIKTRGQQVTLRCSPKSGHDTVSWYQQALGQGPQFIFQYYEEEERQRGNFPDRFSGHQFPNYSSELNVNALLLGDSALYLCASSIDGGKLFFGSGTQLSVL.